These 4 T cell receptor beta chains share one sample of origin, sequenced in a study of blood T cell repertoires in COVID-19. Profiled with immunoSEQ multiplex PCR; TCRdb holds only in-frame clones, not every one. The profile shows 110,000 to 150,000 clones, roughly 90% of them singletons. Sequencing used peripheral blood. Receptor source: a man aged 60 to 69 with active or convalescent COVID-19.

The rearrangement links TRBV19 to TRBJ1-5; 8 bases match TRBD1. Germline lookup yields CDR1 LNHDA and CDR2 SQIVND (reference sequence). CDR3 length: 14 residues. The V segment lost 5 bases and the J segment 3 bases; nucleotides outside the gene matches: 3. The CDR3 loop reads CASSGQGVNQPQHF. DNA for the CDR3: TGTGCCAGTAGTGGACAGGGTGTCAATCAGCCCCAGCATTTT.

The chain carries TRBV7-3 and TRBJ2-3, with 9 bases fitting TRBD2. The CDR3 extends over 15 amino acids. The V gene end was trimmed by 5 bases and the J gene end by 6 bases; junction bases not matched to a gene: 9. Looked up from germline, CDR1 is SGHTA and CDR2 is FQGTGA. The CDR3 DNA is TGTGCCAGCAGCAGCGGGGGGTCCCTCATGGATACGCAGTATTTT. The encoded protein is CASSSGGSLMDTQYF.

The chain is built from TRBV6-6 and TRBJ2-2, with TRBD2 matching 7 bases. Germline assignment: CDR1 MNHNY and CDR2 SVGAGI (reference sequence). V trimming: 8 bases; J trimming: 0 bases; junction bases outside the gene matches: 0. The length of the CDR3 is 13 residues. The CDR3 DNA is TGTGCCAGCGGGGGGGCGAACACCGGGGAGCTGTTTTTT. This gives the protein CASGGANTGELFF.

This rearrangement joins TRBV9 to TRBJ2-1; 7 nucleotides agree with TRBD2. The CDR3 sequence is 13 residues long. CDR1 is SGDLS and CDR2 is YYNGEE in the germline V gene. The junction had 5 bases not matched to a gene; V was cut back by 1 base and J by 10 bases. In DNA form, the CDR3 reads TGTGCCAGCAGCGTAACTAGCGTCAGGGAGCAGTTCTTC. Translation: CASSVTSVREQFF.